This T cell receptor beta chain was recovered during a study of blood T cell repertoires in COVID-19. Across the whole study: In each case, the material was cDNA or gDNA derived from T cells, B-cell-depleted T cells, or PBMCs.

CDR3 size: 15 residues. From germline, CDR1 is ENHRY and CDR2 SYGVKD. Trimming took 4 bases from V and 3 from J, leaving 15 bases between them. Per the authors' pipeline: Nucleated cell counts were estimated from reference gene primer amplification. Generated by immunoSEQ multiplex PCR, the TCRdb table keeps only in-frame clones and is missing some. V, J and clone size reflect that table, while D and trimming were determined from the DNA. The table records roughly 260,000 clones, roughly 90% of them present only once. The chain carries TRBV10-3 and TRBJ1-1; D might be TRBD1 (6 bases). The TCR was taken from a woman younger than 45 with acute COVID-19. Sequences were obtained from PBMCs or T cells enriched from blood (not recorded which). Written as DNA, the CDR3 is TGTGCCATCAGTGCATCAGGGGACGGGGACACTGAAGCTTTCTTT. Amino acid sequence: CAISASGDGDTEAFF.